Sequencing of this TCR beta chain was carried out in a study of blood T cells in healthy people across ages. Using a J-beta primer mix together with a sample-barcoded 5' primer, a second PCR was run for roughly 6 to 11 cycles. TCRdb used MiXCR to reprocess the 5' RACE reads, holding one entry per CDR3 protein. The sample includes hundreds of thousands of distinct CDR3 sequences, 58% of them seen just once. CDR3 length: 15 amino acids. Germline-derived CDR1 and CDR2 are DFQATT and SNEGSKA (reference sequence). V lost 3 bases to trimming and J lost 1 base, with 13 bases between them. Sequencing was done on a sample of blood. The gene calls are TRBV20-1 and TRBJ2-1, with unresolved D. The clonotype originates from a man aged 25 to 40 in good health. The CDR3 loop is CSARFGFSSYNEQFF. CDR3 nucleotide sequence: TGCAGTGCTAGGTTTGGGTTTAGTTCCTACAATGAGCAGTTCTTC.